This T cell receptor beta chain was captured in a study of T cell changes during pregnancy in multiple sclerosis. CDR1 is MGHRA, CDR2 YSYEKL, per germline. Deletions cut 3 bases from V and 6 bases from J, with 12 bases between. This CDR3 is built from 14 residues. Method: immunoSEQ multiplex PCR; TCRdb's copy keeps in-frame clones and lacks some. This sample has about 50,000 clones; around 92% occur once, and the top ten carry under 9.5%. The sample was CD8+ T cells from peripheral blood mononuclear cells, taken after pregnancy. The TCR originated in a female donor with multiple sclerosis, enrolled in a pregnancy study. The chain uses TRBV4-1 and TRBJ2-1; weak D call: TRBD1 (5 bases). CDR3 in amino acids: CASSHGAAINEQFF. DNA of the CDR3: TGCGCCAGCAGCCATGGGGCTGCCATCAATGAGCAGTTCTTC.